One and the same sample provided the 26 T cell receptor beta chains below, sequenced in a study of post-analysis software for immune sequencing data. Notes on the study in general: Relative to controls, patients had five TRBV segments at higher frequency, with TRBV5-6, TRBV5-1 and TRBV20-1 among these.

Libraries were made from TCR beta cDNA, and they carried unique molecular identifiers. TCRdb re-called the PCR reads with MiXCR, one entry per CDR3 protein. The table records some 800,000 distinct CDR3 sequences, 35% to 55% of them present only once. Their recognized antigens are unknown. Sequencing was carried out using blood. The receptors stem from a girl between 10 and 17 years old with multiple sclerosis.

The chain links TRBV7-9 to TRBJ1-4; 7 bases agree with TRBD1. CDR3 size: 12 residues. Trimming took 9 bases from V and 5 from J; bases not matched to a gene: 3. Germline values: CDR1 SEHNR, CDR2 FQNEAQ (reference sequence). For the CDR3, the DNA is TGTGCCAGTCAGGGGGGAAATGAAAAACTGTTTTTT. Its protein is CASQGGNEKLFF.

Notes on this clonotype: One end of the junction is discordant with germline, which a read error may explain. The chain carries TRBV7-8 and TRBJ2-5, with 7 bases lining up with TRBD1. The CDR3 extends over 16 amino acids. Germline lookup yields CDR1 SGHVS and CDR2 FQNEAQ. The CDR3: CASLHGYRDRQEIQYF. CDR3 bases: TGTGCCAGCCTACATGGGTATAGGGACAGACAAGAGATCCAGTACTTC.

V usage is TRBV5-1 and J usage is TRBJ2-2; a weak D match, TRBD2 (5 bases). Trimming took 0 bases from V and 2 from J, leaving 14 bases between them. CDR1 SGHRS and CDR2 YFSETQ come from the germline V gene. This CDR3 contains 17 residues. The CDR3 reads CASSLDLSRTNTGELFF. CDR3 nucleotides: TGCGCCAGCAGCTTGGACCTTTCACGGACTAACACCGGGGAGCTGTTTTTT. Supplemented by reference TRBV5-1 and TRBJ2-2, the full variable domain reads KAGVTQTPRYLIKTRGQQVTLSCSPISGHRSVSWYQQTPGQGLQFLFEYFSETQRNKGNFPGRFSGRQFSNSRSEMNVSTLELGDSALYLCASSLDLSRTNTGELFFGEGSRLTVL.

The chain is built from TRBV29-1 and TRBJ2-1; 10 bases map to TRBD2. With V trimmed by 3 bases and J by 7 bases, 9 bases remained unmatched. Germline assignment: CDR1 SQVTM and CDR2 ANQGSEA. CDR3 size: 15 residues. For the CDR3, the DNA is TGCAGCGTTGACAAACTAGCGGGAAAAGGGAATGAGCAGTTCTTC. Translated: CSVDKLAGKGNEQFF.

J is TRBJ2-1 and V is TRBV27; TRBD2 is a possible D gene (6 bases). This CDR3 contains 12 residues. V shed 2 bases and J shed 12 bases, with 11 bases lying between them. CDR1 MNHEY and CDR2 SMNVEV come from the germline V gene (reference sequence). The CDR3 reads CASSLIMGGQFF. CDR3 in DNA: TGTGCCAGCAGTTTAATTATGGGGGGGCAGTTCTTC.

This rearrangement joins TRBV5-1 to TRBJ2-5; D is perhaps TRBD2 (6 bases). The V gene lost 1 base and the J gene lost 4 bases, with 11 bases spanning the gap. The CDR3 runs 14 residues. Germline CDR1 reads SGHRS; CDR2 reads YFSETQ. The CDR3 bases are TGCGCCAGCAGCTTGCTGAGGGGAGGAGAGACCCAGTACTTC. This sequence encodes CASSLLRGGETQYF.

The CDR3 spells CASSLFPSGQETQYF. The CDR3 nucleotides read TGTGCCAGCAGCTTGTTTCCTAGCGGCCAAGAGACCCAGTACTTC. The V gene is TRBV5-5, the J gene TRBJ2-5, with 7 bases identical to TRBD2. This CDR3 spans 15 amino acids. V was pared by 1 base and J by 1 base, with 4 bases of the junction left unmatched. Germline-derived CDR1 and CDR2 are SGHKS and YYEKEE (reference sequence).

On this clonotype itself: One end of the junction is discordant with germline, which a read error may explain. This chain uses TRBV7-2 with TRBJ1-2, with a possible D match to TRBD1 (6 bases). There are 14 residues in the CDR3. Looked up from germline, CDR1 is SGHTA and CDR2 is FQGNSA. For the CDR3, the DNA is TGTGCCAGCAGCTGGGGGACAAATAACGATGGCTACACCTTC. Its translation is CASSWGTNNDGYTF.

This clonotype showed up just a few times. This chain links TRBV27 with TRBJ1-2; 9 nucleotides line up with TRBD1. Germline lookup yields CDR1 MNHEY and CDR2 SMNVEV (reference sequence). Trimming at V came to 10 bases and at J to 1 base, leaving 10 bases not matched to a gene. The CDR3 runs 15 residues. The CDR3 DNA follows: TGTGCCAAGCAAGCGGGACAGGGTATTAACTATGGCTACACCTTC. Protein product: CAKQAGQGINYGYTF.

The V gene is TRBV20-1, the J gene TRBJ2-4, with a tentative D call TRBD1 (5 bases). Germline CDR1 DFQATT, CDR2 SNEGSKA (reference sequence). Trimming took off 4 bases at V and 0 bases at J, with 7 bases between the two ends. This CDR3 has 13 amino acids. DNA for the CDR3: TGCAGTGCTAAAGGGGTAGCCAAAAACATTCAGTACTTC. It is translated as CSAKGVAKNIQYF.

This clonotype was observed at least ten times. The CDR3 DNA sequence: TGTGCCAGCAGTGATGGGACAGGTACCCAAGAGACCCAGTACTTC. Translating it yields CASSDGTGTQETQYF. The chain uses TRBV6-1 and TRBJ2-5; 8 bases are shared with TRBD1. Trimming cost V 3 bases and J 1 base; bases outside gene matches: 4. The CDR3 spans 15 residues. Germline V gene sequence: CDR1 MNHNS, CDR2 SASEGT.

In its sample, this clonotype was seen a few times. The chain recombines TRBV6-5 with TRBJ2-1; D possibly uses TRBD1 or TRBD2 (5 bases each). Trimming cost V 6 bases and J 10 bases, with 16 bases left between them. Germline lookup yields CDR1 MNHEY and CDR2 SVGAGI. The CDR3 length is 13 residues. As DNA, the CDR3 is TGTGCCAGCAGCTCGGGGCTAGCTTGGGAGCAGTTCTTC. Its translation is CASSSGLAWEQFF.

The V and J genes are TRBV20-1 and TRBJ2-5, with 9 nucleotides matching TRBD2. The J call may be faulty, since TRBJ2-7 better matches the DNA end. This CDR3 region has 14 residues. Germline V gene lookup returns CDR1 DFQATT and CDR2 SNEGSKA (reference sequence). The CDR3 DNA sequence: TGCAGTGCCCGCCCCACTAGCGGGTGGCACGAGCAGTACTTC. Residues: CSARPTSGWHEQYF.

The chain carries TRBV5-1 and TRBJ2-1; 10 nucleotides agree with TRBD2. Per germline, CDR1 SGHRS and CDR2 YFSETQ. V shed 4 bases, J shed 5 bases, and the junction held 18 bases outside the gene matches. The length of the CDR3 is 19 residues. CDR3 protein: CASSQRTSGRALLDNEQFF. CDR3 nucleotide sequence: TGCGCCAGCAGCCAAAGGACTAGCGGAAGGGCCCTTCTGGACAATGAGCAGTTCTTC.

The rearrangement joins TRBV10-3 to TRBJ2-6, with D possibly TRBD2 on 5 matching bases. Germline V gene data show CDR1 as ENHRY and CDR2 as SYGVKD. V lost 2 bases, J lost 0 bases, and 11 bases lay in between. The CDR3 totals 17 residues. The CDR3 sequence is CAISEERPGSGANVLTF. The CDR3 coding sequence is TGTGCCATCAGTGAGGAGCGGCCAGGCTCTGGGGCCAACGTCCTGACTTTC.

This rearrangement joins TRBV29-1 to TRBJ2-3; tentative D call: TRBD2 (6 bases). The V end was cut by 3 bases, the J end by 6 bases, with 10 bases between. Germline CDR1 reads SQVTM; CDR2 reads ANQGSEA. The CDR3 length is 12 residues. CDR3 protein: CSVDKGRDTQYF. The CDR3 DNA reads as TGCAGCGTTGATAAAGGGAGGGATACGCAGTATTTT.

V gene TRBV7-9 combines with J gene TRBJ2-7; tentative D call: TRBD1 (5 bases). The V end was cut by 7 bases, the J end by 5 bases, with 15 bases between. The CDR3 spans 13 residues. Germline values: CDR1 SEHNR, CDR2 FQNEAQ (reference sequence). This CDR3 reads CASTNGAFNEQYF. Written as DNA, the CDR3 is TGTGCCAGCACCAATGGGGCCTTTAACGAGCAGTACTTC.

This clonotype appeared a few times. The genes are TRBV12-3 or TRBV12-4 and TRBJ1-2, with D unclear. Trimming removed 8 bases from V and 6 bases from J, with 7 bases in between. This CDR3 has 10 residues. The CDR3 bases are TGTGCCAGCCGGGGTAATGGCTACACCTTC. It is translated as CASRGNGYTF.

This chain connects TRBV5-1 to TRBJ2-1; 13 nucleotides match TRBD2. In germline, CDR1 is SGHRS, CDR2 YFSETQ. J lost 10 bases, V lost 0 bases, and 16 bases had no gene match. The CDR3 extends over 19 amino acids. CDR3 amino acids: CASSLGSLAGGEVDSEQFF. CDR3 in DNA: TGCGCCAGCAGCTTGGGATCACTAGCGGGAGGGGAGGTGGATAGCGAGCAGTTCTTC.

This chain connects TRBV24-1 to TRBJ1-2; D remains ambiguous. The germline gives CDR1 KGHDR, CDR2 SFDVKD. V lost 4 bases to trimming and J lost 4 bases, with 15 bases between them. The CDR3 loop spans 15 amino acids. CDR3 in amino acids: CATSERQESPYGYTF. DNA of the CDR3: TGTGCCACCAGTGAAAGGCAGGAGAGTCCCTATGGCTACACCTTC.

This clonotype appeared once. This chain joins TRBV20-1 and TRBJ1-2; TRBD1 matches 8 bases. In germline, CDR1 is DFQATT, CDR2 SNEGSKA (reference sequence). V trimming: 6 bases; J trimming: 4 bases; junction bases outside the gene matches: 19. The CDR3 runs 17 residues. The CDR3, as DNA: TGCAGTGCCCTCCCCCGGGACAGGCCTTCAAAGTCCTATGGCTACACCTTC. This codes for CSALPRDRPSKSYGYTF.

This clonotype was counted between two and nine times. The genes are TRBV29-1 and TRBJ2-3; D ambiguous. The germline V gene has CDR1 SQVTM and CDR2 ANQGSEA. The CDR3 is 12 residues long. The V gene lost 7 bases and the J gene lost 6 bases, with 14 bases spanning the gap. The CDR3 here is CSALQVGDTQYF. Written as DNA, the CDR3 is TGCAGCGCCCTCCAGGTGGGGGATACGCAGTATTTT.

The CDR3 bases are TGTGCCAGCAGCCTCCCCGGACTAGCGGGAGGGCCCAATGAGCAGTTCTTC. Translated: CASSLPGLAGGPNEQFF. V is TRBV4-2 and J is TRBJ2-1, with 15 bases fitting TRBD2. The germline V gene has CDR1 LGHNA and CDR2 YNFKEQ. CDR3 length: 17 residues. V trimming: 4 bases; J trimming: 6 bases; junction bases outside the gene matches: 7.

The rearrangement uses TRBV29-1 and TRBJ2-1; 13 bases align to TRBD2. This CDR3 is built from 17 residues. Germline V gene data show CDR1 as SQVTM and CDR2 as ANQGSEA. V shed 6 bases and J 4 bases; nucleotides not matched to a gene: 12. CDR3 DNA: TGCAGCGTCTGGGGACTAGCGGGACCCTCCAATTACAATGAGCAGTTCTTC. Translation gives CSVWGLAGPSNYNEQFF.

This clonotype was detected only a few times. CDR3 DNA: TGTGCCTGGAGCGGGAGTAGCGAGCAGTACTTC. It specifies CAWSGSSEQYF. The chain links TRBV30 to TRBJ2-7; D possibly corresponds to TRBD2 (6 bases). This CDR3 has 11 amino acids. Germline assignment: CDR1 GTSNPN and CDR2 SVGIG (reference sequence). Trimming cost V 3 bases and J 6 bases, with 9 bases left between them.

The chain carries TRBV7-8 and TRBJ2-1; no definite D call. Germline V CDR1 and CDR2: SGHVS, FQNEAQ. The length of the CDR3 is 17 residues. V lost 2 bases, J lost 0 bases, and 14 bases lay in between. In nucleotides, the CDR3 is TGTGCCAGCAGCTTACGAGTTGGCGGAGCCTCCTACAATGAGCAGTTCTTC. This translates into CASSLRVGGASYNEQFF.